These 22 T cell receptor beta chains share one sample of origin, sequenced in a study of blood T cell repertoires in COVID-19. Libraries were prepared by immunoSEQ multiplex PCR; TCRdb keeps only in-frame clonotypes and omits some of them. Among roughly 240,000 clones listed, roughly 83% were seen once. Input material: PBMCs or T cells enriched from blood (not recorded which). These receptors all stem from a woman in her 50s who had recovered from COVID-19.

V is TRBV28 and J is TRBJ2-1, with 9 bases fitting TRBD2. Germline CDR1 reads MDHEN; CDR2 reads SYDVKM. V gave up 8 bases and J gave up 5 bases; unmatched junction bases: 4. The CDR3 extends over 13 amino acids. CDR3 coding DNA: TGTGCCAGCGAAGTAGCGGGAGACAATGAGCAGTTCTTC. Encoded protein: CASEVAGDNEQFF.

This chain uses TRBV7-2 with TRBJ1-5; 8 nucleotides agree with TRBD1. The CDR3 is 14 residues long. CDR1 is SGHTA, CDR2 FQGNSA, per germline. Losses at the gene ends were 4 bases for V and 3 bases for J; bases not matched to a gene: 2. As DNA, the CDR3 is TGTGCCAGCAGCTGGACAGGGTACAATCAGCCCCAGCATTTT. Protein product: CASSWTGYNQPQHF.

This clone was observed once. The gene calls are TRBV12-3 or TRBV12-4 and TRBJ2-5, with TRBD1 matching over 8 bases. The junction had 4 bases not matched to a gene; V was cut back by 5 bases and J by 5 bases. This CDR3 is 13 amino acids long. CDR3 nucleotides: TGTGCCAGCAGTGGAGACAGGGGTGAGACCCAGTACTTC. This sequence encodes CASSGDRGETQYF.

The chain has TRBV7-2 and TRBJ2-7; 9 positions agree with TRBD2. CDR3 size: 14 residues. Germline lookup yields CDR1 SGHTA and CDR2 FQGNSA. Losses at the gene ends were 6 bases for V and 4 bases for J; bases not matched to a gene: 7. Here the CDR3 DNA reads TGTGCCAGCAGTAGCGGGGGCCGGAAGTACGAGCAGTACTTC. It specifies CASSSGGRKYEQYF.

The chain carries TRBV6-5 and TRBJ1-2, with 7 bases aligning to TRBD1. This CDR3 has 14 amino acids. Looked up from germline, CDR1 is MNHEY and CDR2 is SVGAGI. J lost 8 bases, V lost 4 bases, and 10 bases had no gene match. The CDR3 reads CASSSGTDTIGYTF. DNA of the CDR3: TGTGCCAGCAGTTCCGGGACAGACACCATCGGCTACACCTTC.

V and J are TRBV6-5 and TRBJ2-7, with 9 nucleotides matching TRBD1. Germline V gene data show CDR1 as MNHEY and CDR2 as SVGAGI. The junction had 10 bases not matched to a gene; V was cut back by 6 bases and J by 4 bases. The CDR3 extends over 15 amino acids. Here the CDR3 DNA reads TGTGCCAGCAGACTCACCGGGACAGGGTTGTACGAGCAGTACTTC. This codes for CASRLTGTGLYEQYF.

The V gene is TRBV4-1, the J gene TRBJ2-7; the match to TRBD2 covers 15 bases. The germline V gene encodes CDR1 MGHRA and CDR2 YSYEKL. This CDR3 spans 15 amino acids. V was pared by 4 bases and J by 7 bases, with 5 bases of the junction left unmatched. The CDR3 region has the DNA TGCGCCAGCAGCCCGCCGGGACTAGCGGGAGGTGAGCAGTACTTC. Protein product: CASSPPGLAGGEQYF.

J is TRBJ1-6 and V is TRBV7-2; no firm D call. Germline-derived CDR1 and CDR2 are SGHTA and FQGNSA. V lost 4 bases to trimming and J lost 10 bases, with 14 bases between them. The CDR3 consists of 14 residues. As DNA, the CDR3 is TGTGCCAGCAGCTCGGTGGAGGGCCGATCACCCCTCCACTTT. It is translated as CASSSVEGRSPLHF.

This rearrangement joins TRBV5-4 to TRBJ2-7; D possibly corresponds to TRBD2 (6 bases). Germline V gene data show CDR1 as SGHNT and CDR2 as YYREEE (reference sequence). CDR3 length: 13 amino acids. V gave up 3 bases and J gave up 6 bases, with 13 bases separating them. CDR3: CASSYSSGVEQYF. CDR3 nucleotide sequence: TGTGCCAGCAGCTACTCCTCGGGAGTCGAGCAGTACTTC.

The chain employs TRBV7-9 and TRBJ2-3, with 8 bases identical to TRBD2. This CDR3 region has 16 residues. CDR1 is SEHNR, CDR2 FQNEAQ, per germline (reference sequence). V trimming: 5 bases; J trimming: 6 bases; junction bases outside the gene matches: 13. The CDR3 region is CASSPTSGLRLDTQYF. DNA of the CDR3: TGTGCCAGCAGCCCTACTAGCGGTTTAAGGCTCGATACGCAGTATTTT.

The CDR3 coding sequence is TGCAGCGAGGGACTAGCGGGAGTCGTTAATGAGCAGTTCTTC. Its protein product is CSEGLAGVVNEQFF. This chain uses TRBV29-1 with TRBJ2-1, with 14 bases lining up with TRBD2. The trim removed 7 bases at V and 7 bases at J, leaving 6 bases unmatched. This CDR3 is 14 amino acids long. The germline V gene has CDR1 SQVTM and CDR2 ANQGSEA.

The chain employs TRBV11-3 and TRBJ1-2, with 8 bases lining up with TRBD1. This CDR3 comprises 18 residues. Germline V lookup: CDR1 SGHNT, CDR2 YENEEA. V shed 5 bases, J shed 0 bases, and the junction held 14 bases outside the gene matches. In nucleotides, the CDR3 is TGTGCCAGCAGCGGCCCCGGGACAGGTTCCCAAGCTAACTATGGCTACACCTTC. Translating gives CASSGPGTGSQANYGYTF. Variable domain in full (rest from reference TRBV11-3 and TRBJ1-2): EAGVVQSPRYKIIEKKQPVAFWCNPISGHNTLYWYLQNLGQGPELLIRYENEEAVDDSQLPKDRFSAERLKGVDSTLKIQPAELGDSAVYLCASSGPGTGSQANYGYTFGSGTRLTVV.

This sequence joins TRBV6-1 and TRBJ1-1, with D uncertain. V lost 2 bases and J lost 1, with 11 bases in between. Germline lookup yields CDR1 MNHNS and CDR2 SASEGT. This CDR3 is 15 amino acids long. CDR3 DNA: TGTGCCAGCAGTGAACCTGGCTCCAAGAACACTGAAGCTTTCTTT. Translation: CASSEPGSKNTEAFF.

J is TRBJ1-3 and V is TRBV7-2; possible D gene TRBD1, 5 bases. V was shortened by 3 bases and J by 4 bases, with 13 bases between the two germline ends. In germline, CDR1 is SGHTA, CDR2 FQGNSA. The CDR3 is 15 amino acids. This chain's CDR3 is CASSFDRATGNTIYF. As DNA, the CDR3 is TGTGCCAGCAGCTTCGACAGAGCCACCGGAAACACCATATATTTT. Supplemented by reference TRBV7-2 and TRBJ1-3, the full variable domain reads GAGVSQSPSNKVTEKGKDVELRCDPISGHTALYWYRQSLGQGLEFLIYFQGNSAPDKSGLPSDRFSAERTGGSVSTLTIQRTQQEDSAVYLCASSFDRATGNTIYFGEGSWLTVV.

V usage is TRBV14 and J usage is TRBJ2-7; D is uncertain. The germline CDR1 and CDR2 sequences are SGHDN and FVKESK. V was clipped by 4 bases and J by 0 bases, with 13 bases between them. The CDR3 length is 15 residues. CDR3 protein: CASSLDTISSYEQYF. In DNA, the CDR3 is TGTGCCAGCAGCCTAGACACGATTAGCTCCTACGAGCAGTACTTC. Based on the CDR3 plus reference TRBV14 and TRBJ2-7, the full variable domain is EAGVTQFPSHSVIEKGQTVTLRCDPISGHDNLYWYRRVMGKEIKFLLHFVKESKQDESGMPNNRFLAERTGGTYSTLKVQPAELEDSGVYFCASSLDTISSYEQYFGPGTRLTVT.

The chain is built from TRBV6-5 and TRBJ2-7, with a tentative D call TRBD2 (6 bases). With 6 bases removed from V and 1 base from J, the gap between germline ends came to 13 bases. CDR3 length: 14 amino acids. The germline CDR1 and CDR2 sequences are MNHEY and SVGAGI. The CDR3 DNA is TGTGCCAGCAGGAACCGACGGGAGTCCTACGAGCAGTACTTC. It translates to CASRNRRESYEQYF.

CDR3 DNA sequence: TGTGCCAGCAGGTCGTGGGGAGGGGGTGACAAAGAGACCCAGTACTTC. As protein: CASRSWGGGDKETQYF. The chain uses TRBV11-2 and TRBJ2-5, with D possibly matching TRBD2 (7 bases). The germline V gene has CDR1 SGHAT and CDR2 FQNNGV. The CDR3 is 16 residues long. Trimming removed 6 bases at V and 3 bases at J, with 20 bases between.

The chain joins TRBV19 to TRBJ1-1; D possibly corresponds to TRBD1 (5 bases). The CDR3 has 13 amino acids. Germline V gene lookup returns CDR1 LNHDA and CDR2 SQIVND (reference sequence). V lost 3 bases and J 4 bases, leaving 9 bases between the germline ends. CDR3 region: CASSMGPATEAFF. CDR3 nucleotide sequence: TGTGCCAGTAGTATGGGGCCGGCCACTGAAGCTTTCTTT.

The V gene is TRBV29-1, the J gene TRBJ1-1; maybe TRBD1 (6 bases). Between the trimmed V and J ends, which lost 4 bases and 4 bases, there was a span of 10 bases. The CDR3 is 12 amino acids. CDR1 and CDR2 (germline): SQVTM, ANQGSEA. The CDR3 reads CSVVVRGTEAFF. CDR3 bases: TGCAGCGTTGTGGTCAGGGGCACTGAAGCTTTCTTT.

This clone was observed a single time. CDR3 residues: CACRTGVNTEAFF. CDR3 nucleotides: TGTGCCTGCCGGACAGGGGTGAACACTGAAGCTTTCTTT. The chain combines TRBV30 with TRBJ1-1, with 9 bases matching TRBD1. The CDR3 runs 13 residues. V shed 6 bases and J 0 bases; nucleotides not matched to a gene: 2. Germline assignment: CDR1 GTSNPN and CDR2 SVGIG (reference sequence).

This clone was picked up a small number of times. The chain is built from TRBV18 and TRBJ1-1, with D hard to call. There are 14 residues in the CDR3. V dropped 10 bases and J dropped 1 base, with 16 bases sitting between them. CDR1 is KGHSH, CDR2 LQKENI, per germline. The CDR3 here is CATKGGSRNTEAFF. In DNA, the CDR3 is TGTGCCACGAAAGGCGGGTCGCGGAACACTGAAGCTTTCTTT.

This chain links TRBV7-8 with TRBJ2-7; D call uncertain. The germline V gene has CDR1 SGHVS and CDR2 FQNEAQ. This CDR3 comprises 13 residues. Trimming took 8 bases from V and 0 from J, leaving 11 bases between them. The CDR3 here is CASVPPGSYEQYF. CDR3 coding DNA: TGTGCCAGCGTCCCCCCAGGCTCCTACGAGCAGTACTTC.